The sequence of this T cell receptor beta chain was determined in a study of T-cell reconstitution after alpha-beta-depleted transplantation in children. In its sample, this clonotype was seen many times. Unique molecular identifiers were built into the TCRbeta library. Each CDR3 protein is one row after TCRdb ran MiXCR on the PCR reads. The sample lists under 300,000 distinct CDR3 sequences, roughly 12% occurring once. Source: peripheral blood, taken 180 days after TCRalphabeta/CD19-depleted stem cell transplant. This clonotype was sampled from a male patient under 10 years old who had a stem cell transplant for chronic granulomatous disease, so the T cells may come from the graft donor.

CDR3 sequence: CASSAGLAGEQYF. The CDR3 DNA is TGTGCCAGCAGCGCGGGACTAGCGGGCGAGCAGTACTTC. The rearrangement joins TRBV9 to TRBJ2-7; 12 bases align to TRBD2. The germline gives CDR1 SGDLS, CDR2 YYNGEE. The CDR3 extends over 13 amino acids. Trimming removed 3 bases from V and 6 bases from J; junction bases left unmatched: 1.